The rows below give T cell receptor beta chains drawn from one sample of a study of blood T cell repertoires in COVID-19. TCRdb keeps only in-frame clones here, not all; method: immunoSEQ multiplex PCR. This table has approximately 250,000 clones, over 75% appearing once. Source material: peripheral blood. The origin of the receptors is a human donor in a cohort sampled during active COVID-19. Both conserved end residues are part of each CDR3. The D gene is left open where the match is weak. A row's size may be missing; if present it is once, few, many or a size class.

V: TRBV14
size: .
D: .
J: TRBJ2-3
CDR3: CASSQDLKDTQYF
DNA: TGTGCCAGCAGCCAAGATCTTAAAGATACGCAGTATTTT

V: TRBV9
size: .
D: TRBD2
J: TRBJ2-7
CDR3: CASSPGLAGPNEQYF
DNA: TGTGCCAGCAGCCCGGGACTAGCGGGGCCCAACGAGCAGTACTTC

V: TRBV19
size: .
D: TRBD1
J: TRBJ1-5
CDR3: CASSFPRTGASQPQHF
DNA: TGTGCCAGTAGTTTCCCCCGGACAGGGGCTTCTCAGCCCCAGCATTTT

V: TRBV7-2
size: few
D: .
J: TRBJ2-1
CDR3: CASSLAQGSYNEQFF
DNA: TGTGCCAGCAGCTTAGCGCAGGGCTCCTACAATGAGCAGTTCTTC

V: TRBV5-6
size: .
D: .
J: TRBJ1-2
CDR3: CASSPEGLYYGYTF
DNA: TGTGCCAGCAGCCCCGAGGGACTATACTATGGCTACACCTTC

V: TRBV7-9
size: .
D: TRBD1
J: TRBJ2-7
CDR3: CASSFFRDSPGYEQYF
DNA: TGTGCCAGCAGCTTTTTCCGGGACAGTCCCGGCTACGAGCAGTACTTC

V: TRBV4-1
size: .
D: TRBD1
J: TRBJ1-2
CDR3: CASSQARGRVDGYTF
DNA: TGCGCCAGCAGCCAAGCCAGGGGGCGTGTGGATGGCTACACCTTC

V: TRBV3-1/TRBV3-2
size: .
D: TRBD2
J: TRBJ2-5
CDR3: CASSQVSGRAKTQYF
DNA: TGTGCCAGCAGCCAAGTAAGCGGGAGGGCAAAGACCCAGTACTTC

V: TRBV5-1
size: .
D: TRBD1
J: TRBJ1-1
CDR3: CASSLAGGQVVGTEAFF
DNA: TGCGCCAGCAGCTTGGCAGGGGGCCAGGTGGTAGGGACTGAAGCTTTCTTT

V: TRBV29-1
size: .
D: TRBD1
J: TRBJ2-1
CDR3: CSVDKQGARNEQFF
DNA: TGCAGCGTTGATAAACAGGGGGCACGGAATGAGCAGTTCTTC

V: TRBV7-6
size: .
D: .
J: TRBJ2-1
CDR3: CASSSEGSTYNEQFF
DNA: TGTGCCAGCAGCTCGGAAGGGAGTACCTACAATGAGCAGTTCTTC

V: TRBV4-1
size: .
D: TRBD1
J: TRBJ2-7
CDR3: CASSQLPGQAKYEQYF
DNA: TGCGCCAGCAGCCAGCTCCCGGGACAGGCTAAGTACGAGCAGTACTTC

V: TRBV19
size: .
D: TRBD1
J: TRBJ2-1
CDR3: CASQRYRGRNEQFF
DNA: TGTGCCAGTCAACGGTACAGGGGAAGAAATGAGCAGTTCTTC

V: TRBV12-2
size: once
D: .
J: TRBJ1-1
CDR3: CASRSGVVVRNTEAFF
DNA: TGTGCAAGTCGCTCCGGGGTAGTAGTCCGGAACACTGAAGCTTTCTTT

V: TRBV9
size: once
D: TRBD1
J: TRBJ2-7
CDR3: CASSTQGQGLGEQYF
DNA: TGTGCCAGCAGCACCCAGGGACAGGGCCTTGGCGAGCAGTACTTC

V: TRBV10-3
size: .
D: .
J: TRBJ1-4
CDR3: CAISEGGSGRGGGKLFF
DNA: TGTGCCATCAGTGAGGGCGGCAGCGGACGAGGCGGAGGAAAACTGTTTTTT

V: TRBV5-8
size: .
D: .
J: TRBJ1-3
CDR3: CASRTQGTGNTIYF
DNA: TGTGCCAGCAGGACACAGGGAACTGGAAACACCATATATTTT

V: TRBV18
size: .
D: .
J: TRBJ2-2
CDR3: CASSLRNTGELFF
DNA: TGTGCCAGCTCACTTCGGAACACCGGGGAGCTGTTTTTT

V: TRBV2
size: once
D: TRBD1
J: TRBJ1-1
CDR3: CASSEWGQVITEAFF
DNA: TGTGCCAGCAGTGAGTGGGGACAGGTAATCACTGAAGCTTTCTTT

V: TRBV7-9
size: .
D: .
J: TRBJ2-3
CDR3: CASSGRDLGTDTQYF
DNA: TGTGCCAGCAGTGGGCGGGACCTGGGCACAGATACGCAGTATTTT

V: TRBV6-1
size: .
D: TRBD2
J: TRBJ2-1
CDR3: CASSGGLAGRAHEQFF
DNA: TGTGCCAGCAGTGGTGGACTAGCGGGAAGGGCCCATGAGCAGTTCTTC

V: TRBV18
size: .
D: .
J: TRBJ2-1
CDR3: CASSPLMMAGSDTEQFF
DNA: TGTGCCAGCTCACCACTTATGATGGCGGGTTCTGATACGGAGCAGTTCTTC

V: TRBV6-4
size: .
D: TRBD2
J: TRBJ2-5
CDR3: CASSEDPGGVETQYF
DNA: TGTGCCAGCAGTGAAGATCCGGGAGGGGTGGAGACCCAGTACTTC

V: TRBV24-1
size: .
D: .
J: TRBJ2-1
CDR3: CATSAESLRYNEQFF
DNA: TGTGCCACCAGTGCCGAAAGTCTCAGGTACAATGAGCAGTTCTTC

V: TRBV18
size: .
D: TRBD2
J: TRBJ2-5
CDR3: CASSLRLAGGEETQYF
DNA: TGTGCCAGCTCACTGCGACTAGCGGGAGGGGAAGAGACCCAGTACTTC

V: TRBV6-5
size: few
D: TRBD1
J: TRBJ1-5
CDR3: CASTLGQGANQPQHF
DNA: TGTGCCAGCACTTTGGGACAGGGGGCAAATCAGCCCCAGCATTTT

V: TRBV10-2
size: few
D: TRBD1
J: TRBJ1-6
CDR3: CASSLQGAQAPLHF
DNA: TGCGCCAGCAGTTTACAGGGGGCGCAGGCCCCCCTCCACTTT

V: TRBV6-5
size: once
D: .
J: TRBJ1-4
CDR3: CASKSGLDEKLFF
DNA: TGTGCCAGCAAGTCAGGCCTTGACGAAAAACTGTTTTTT

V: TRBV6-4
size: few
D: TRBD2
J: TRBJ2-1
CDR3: CASSVVSGGGNNEQFF
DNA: TGTGCCAGCAGTGTCGTTAGCGGGGGGGGAAACAATGAGCAGTTCTTC

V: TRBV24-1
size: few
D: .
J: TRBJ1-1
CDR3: CVRRGHFAEAFF
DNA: TGTGTCAGACGAGGGCATTTTGCTGAAGCTTTCTTT

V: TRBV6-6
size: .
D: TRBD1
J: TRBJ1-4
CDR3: CASSYPRGLDEKLFF
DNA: TGTGCCAGCAGTTACCCCAGGGGGCTTGATGAAAAACTGTTTTTT

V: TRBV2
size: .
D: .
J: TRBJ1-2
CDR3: CASSGSGRYYGYTF
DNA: TGTGCCAGCAGTGGGTCTGGGAGGTACTATGGCTACACCTTC

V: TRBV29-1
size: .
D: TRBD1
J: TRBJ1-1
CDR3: CSVKTTGGNTEAFF
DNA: TGCAGCGTTAAAACGACAGGGGGCAACACTGAAGCTTTCTTT

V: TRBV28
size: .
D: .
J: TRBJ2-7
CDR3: CASRTSGGRHSSYEQYF
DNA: TGTGCCAGCCGAACCAGTGGGGGCCGACATAGCTCCTACGAGCAGTACTTC

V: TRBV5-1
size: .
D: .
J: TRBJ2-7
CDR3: CASSLGFGVSYEQYF
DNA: TGCGCCAGCAGCTTGGGGTTCGGGGTCTCCTACGAGCAGTACTTC

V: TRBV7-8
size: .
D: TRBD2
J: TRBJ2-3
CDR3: CASSTQLAGRGYF
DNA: TGTGCCAGCAGCACACAACTAGCGGGACGAGGGTATTTT

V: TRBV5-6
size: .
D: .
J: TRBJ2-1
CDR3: CASSFGGRTYNEQFF
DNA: TGTGCCAGCAGCTTCGGGGGGCGGACCTACAATGAGCAGTTCTTC

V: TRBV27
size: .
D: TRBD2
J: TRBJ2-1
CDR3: CATLERRPSGNSGNNEQFF
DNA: TGTGCCACCCTGGAGAGGAGGCCTAGCGGGAATTCAGGGAACAATGAGCAGTTCTTC

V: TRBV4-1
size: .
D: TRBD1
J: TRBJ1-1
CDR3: CASSQQGQGISSEAFF
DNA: TGCGCCAGCAGCCAACAGGGACAGGGAATCTCCTCTGAAGCTTTCTTT

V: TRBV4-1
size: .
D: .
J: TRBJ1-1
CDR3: CASSLNRQGRRTEAFF
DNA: TGCGCCAGCAGCCTGAATCGTCAGGGCCGGCGCACTGAAGCTTTCTTT

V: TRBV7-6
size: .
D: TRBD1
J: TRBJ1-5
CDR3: CASSWGPGGRESNQPQHF
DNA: TGTGCCAGCAGCTGGGGACCAGGGGGCAGAGAGAGCAATCAGCCCCAGCATTTT

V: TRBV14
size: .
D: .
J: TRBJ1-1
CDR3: CASSLSVNTEAFF
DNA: TGTGCCAGCAGTTTATCGGTGAACACTGAAGCTTTCTTT

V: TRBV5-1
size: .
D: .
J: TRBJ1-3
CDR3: CASSVDSLGGNTIYF
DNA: TGCGCCAGCAGCGTCGACAGCCTTGGGGGAAACACCATATATTTT

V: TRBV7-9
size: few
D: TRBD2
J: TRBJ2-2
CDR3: CASSPGGLAGGTGELFF
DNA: TGTGCCAGCAGCCCTGGCGGACTAGCGGGAGGTACCGGGGAGCTGTTTTTT

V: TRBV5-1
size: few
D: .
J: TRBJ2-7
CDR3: CASSSPGTAIYEQYF
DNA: TGCGCCAGCAGCTCCCCCGGGACTGCTATATACGAGCAGTACTTC

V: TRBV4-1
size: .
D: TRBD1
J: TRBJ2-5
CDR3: CASSPKPGQDHRETQYF
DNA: TGCGCCAGCAGCCCCAAACCGGGACAGGATCACCGGGAGACCCAGTACTTC

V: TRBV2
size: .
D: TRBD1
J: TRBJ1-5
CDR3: CASRSRGQGNQPQHF
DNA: TGTGCCAGCCGTTCGAGGGGGCAGGGAAATCAGCCCCAGCATTTT

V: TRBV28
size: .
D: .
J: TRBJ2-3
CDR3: CASSRVEDTQYF
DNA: TGTGCCAGCAGCCGGGTGGAAGATACGCAGTATTTT

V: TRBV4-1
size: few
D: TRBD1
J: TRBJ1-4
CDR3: CASSVGTVNNEKLFF
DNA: TGCGCCAGCAGCGTAGGGACAGTTAATAATGAAAAACTGTTTTTT

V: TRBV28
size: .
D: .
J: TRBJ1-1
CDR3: CASSLVGPGGNTEAFF
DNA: TGTGCCAGCAGTTTAGTAGGTCCGGGGGGGAACACTGAAGCTTTCTTT

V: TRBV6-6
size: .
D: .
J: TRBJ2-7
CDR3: CASSPGPEQYF
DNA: TGTGCCAGCTCTCCTGGGCCTGAGCAGTACTTC

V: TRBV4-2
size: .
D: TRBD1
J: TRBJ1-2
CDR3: CASSSRTGDDYGYTF
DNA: TGTGCCAGCAGCTCAAGGACAGGGGATGACTATGGCTACACCTTC

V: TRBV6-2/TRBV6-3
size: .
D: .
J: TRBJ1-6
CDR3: CASSPQQGYNSPLHF
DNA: TGTGCCAGCAGTCCACAACAGGGATATAATTCACCCCTCCACTTT

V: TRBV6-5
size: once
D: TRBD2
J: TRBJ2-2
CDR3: CASRGLAVNTGELFF
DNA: TGTGCCAGCAGGGGGCTAGCGGTTAACACCGGGGAGCTGTTTTTT

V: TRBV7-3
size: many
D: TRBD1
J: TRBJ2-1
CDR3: CASSPRTGISYNEQFF
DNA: TGTGCCAGCAGCCCGCGGACAGGGATCTCCTACAATGAGCAGTTCTTC

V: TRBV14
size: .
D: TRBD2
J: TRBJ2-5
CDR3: CASSRLAGGGETQYF
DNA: TGTGCCAGCAGCCGGCTAGCGGGAGGGGGAGAGACCCAGTACTTC

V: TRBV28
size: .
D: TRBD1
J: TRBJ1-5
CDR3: CASSTGQGFSQPQHF
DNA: TGTGCCAGCAGCACGGGACAGGGGTTCTCTCAGCCCCAGCATTTT